Detailed here is one T cell receptor (beta chain). Assay used: immunoSEQ multiplex PCR; TCRdb lists only in-frame clones, some missing. The profile shows approximately 140,000 clones, about 83% of them singletons. Germline V gene data show CDR1 as SNHLY and CDR2 as FYNNEI. V lost 6 bases, J lost 7 bases, and 12 bases stayed unmatched. The CDR3 length is 15 residues. The source of the sample is a study of blood T cell repertoires in COVID-19. Whole-study context: The origin of the acute and convalescent COVID-19 samples was the United States, Italy and Spain.

V gene TRBV2 combines with J gene TRBJ2-1, with TRBD1 identical over 7 bases. The sequenced sample was PBMCs or T cells enriched from blood (not recorded which). The source of this sequence is a woman aged 50 to 60 with acute COVID-19. The CDR3 spells CASRPDRAPFNEQFF. The DNA for the CDR3 is TGTGCCAGCAGACCAGACAGGGCCCCATTTAATGAGCAGTTCTTC.